Each of the 21 T cell receptor beta chains below was sequenced from the same sample in a study of blood T cell repertoires in COVID-19. Produced via immunoSEQ multiplex PCR; TCRdb's table is partial and in-frame only. Here the sample spans about 280,000 clones, around 85% being singletons. Sequences were obtained from PBMCs or T cells enriched from blood (not recorded which). The receptors originated from a woman aged 50 to 65 who had recovered from COVID-19.

The CDR3 DNA sequence: TGTGCCAGCAGGGGTGGGGACAGGGGGACAGATACGCAGTATTTT. Its protein is CASRGGDRGTDTQYF. The chain has TRBV4-2 and TRBJ2-3, with 11 nucleotides matching TRBD1. Per the germline V gene, CDR1 is LGHNA and CDR2 is YNFKEQ. This CDR3 has 15 amino acids. The V gene end was trimmed by 6 bases and the J gene end by 3 bases; junction bases not matched to a gene: 5.

V usage is TRBV5-1 and J usage is TRBJ1-4, with 9 positions matching TRBD1. Trimming at V came to 2 bases and at J to 15 bases, leaving 2 bases not matched to a gene. This CDR3 spans 11 amino acids. The germline CDR1 and CDR2 sequences are SGHRS and YFSETQ. The CDR3, as DNA: TGCGCCAGCAGCTTCGGGACAGGGATGTTTTTT. This encodes CASSFGTGMFF.

This chain joins TRBV5-6 and TRBJ2-3, with 10 bases that match TRBD2. The trim removed 3 bases at V and 2 bases at J, leaving 6 bases unmatched. Germline values: CDR1 SGHDT, CDR2 YYEEEE. This CDR3 has 16 amino acids. This CDR3 reads CASSWRTSGFTDTQYF. As DNA, the CDR3 is TGTGCCAGCAGCTGGCGGACTAGCGGATTCACAGATACGCAGTATTTT.

The rearrangement links TRBV7-8 to TRBJ2-7; TRBD2 agrees at 14 bases. CDR1 is SGHVS, CDR2 FQNEAQ, per germline. V gave up 4 bases and J gave up 2 bases; unmatched junction bases: 13. The CDR3 loop spans 19 amino acids. CDR3 region: CASSSRDTGLAGVAYEQYF. Here the CDR3 DNA reads TGTGCCAGCAGCTCCAGGGACACGGGACTAGCGGGAGTAGCCTACGAGCAGTACTTC.

The V gene is TRBV19, the J gene TRBJ1-2; 10 bases match TRBD1. Germline trimming cut 6 bases from V and 3 bases from J; bases unmatched to any gene: 4. The germline V gene encodes CDR1 LNHDA and CDR2 SQIVND (reference sequence). The CDR3 loop spans 14 amino acids. The CDR3 here is CASRGGQGDYGYTF. The CDR3, as DNA: TGTGCCAGTAGGGGAGGACAGGGGGACTATGGCTACACCTTC.

The chain uses TRBV11-2 and TRBJ2-5; D uncertain. Between the trimmed V and J ends, which lost 1 base and 4 bases, there was a span of 13 bases. Germline V gives CDR1 SGHAT, CDR2 FQNNGV. The CDR3 totals 15 residues. CDR3: CASSLVPLDSETQYF. CDR3 coding DNA: TGTGCCAGCAGCTTAGTACCGCTAGATTCAGAGACCCAGTACTTC.

This clone has just a few counts. V usage is TRBV9 and J usage is TRBJ2-7; tentatively, D is TRBD2 (6 bases). This CDR3 contains 15 residues. Germline V lookup: CDR1 SGDLS, CDR2 YYNGEE. V was cut by 0 bases and J by 4 bases, with 14 bases left in between. The CDR3 is CASSVDAARGYEQYF. Here the CDR3 DNA reads TGTGCCAGCAGCGTAGACGCGGCGCGGGGATACGAGCAGTACTTC. Using reference TRBV9 and TRBJ2-7 for the parts outside the CDR3, the full variable domain is DSGVTQTPKHLITATGQRVTLRCSPRSGDLSVYWYQQSLDQGLQFLIQYYNGEERAKGNILERFSAQQFPDLHSELNLSSLELGDSALYFCASSVDAARGYEQYFGPGTRLTVT.

The chain carries TRBV7-8 and TRBJ2-4, with 10 bases matching TRBD1. This CDR3 is built from 17 residues. V shed 2 bases and J 0 bases; nucleotides not matched to a gene: 4. Germline V lookup: CDR1 SGHVS, CDR2 FQNEAQ. CDR3 nucleotide sequence: TGTGCCAGCAGCTTAACCCGGACAGGGGGAGCCAAAAACATTCAGTACTTC. Translation gives CASSLTRTGGAKNIQYF.

This sequence joins TRBV5-4 and TRBJ2-1; a possible D gene is TRBD2 (5 bases). This CDR3 contains 15 residues. CDR1 is SGHNT and CDR2 is YYREEE in the germline V gene (reference sequence). The V and J ends lost 3 bases and 0 bases respectively, with 10 bases between them. The CDR3: CASSSGILSYNEQFF. The CDR3 nucleotides are TGTGCCAGCAGCTCCGGGATCCTCTCCTACAATGAGCAGTTCTTC.

This chain joins TRBV30 and TRBJ1-1, with 7 positions matching TRBD1. Losses at the gene ends were 2 bases for V and 4 bases for J; bases not matched to a gene: 10. This CDR3 is 15 amino acids long. The V gene's germline CDR1 is GTSNPN and CDR2 SVGIG (reference sequence). CDR3 region: CAWSWGRGLGTEAFF. In DNA form, the CDR3 reads TGTGCCTGGAGTTGGGGTAGGGGGCTCGGCACTGAAGCTTTCTTT.

The CDR3 nucleotides read TGTGCCAGTAGTATAGGAACCAGACAATCTGGGGCCAACGTCCTGACTTTC. Translating it yields CASSIGTRQSGANVLTF. The chain recombines TRBV19 with TRBJ2-6; D gene ambiguous. V was shortened by 1 base and J by 1 base, with 11 bases between the two germline ends. CDR1 and CDR2 (germline): LNHDA, SQIVND (reference sequence). This CDR3 region has 17 residues.

This clone was found once. The CDR3 loop is CASSRSGGDTGELFF. CDR3 nucleotides: TGTGCCAGCTCACGTTCCGGGGGTGACACCGGGGAGCTGTTTTTT. The V and J genes are TRBV18 and TRBJ2-2, with D perhaps matching TRBD2 (6 bases). Trimming removed 4 bases at V and 3 bases at J, with 12 bases between. CDR1 and CDR2 (germline): KGHSH, LQKENI. This CDR3 comprises 15 residues.

This CDR3 is CASSPSGVGSEAFF. The CDR3 nucleotides read TGTGCCAGCAGCCCCTCAGGGGTGGGCAGTGAAGCTTTCTTT. The chain uses TRBV7-3 and TRBJ1-1; possibly TRBD1 for D (6 bases). The germline gives CDR1 SGHTA, CDR2 FQGTGA. V lost 5 bases and J lost 7, with 17 bases in between. This CDR3 contains 14 residues.

A few counts support this clone. The gene calls are TRBV5-1 and TRBJ1-1; TRBD1 matches 8 bases. The V and J ends lost 7 bases and 2 bases, in that order; junction bases with no gene match: 4. The CDR3 runs 13 residues. Germline V gene lookup returns CDR1 SGHRS and CDR2 YFSETQ. As DNA, the CDR3 is TGCGCCAGCCTCGGACAGGGCAACACTGAAGCTTTCTTT. Protein: CASLGQGNTEAFF. The full variable domain, in which reference TRBV5-1 and TRBJ1-1 provide the parts outside the CDR3, is KAGVTQTPRYLIKTRGQQVTLSCSPISGHRSVSWYQQTPGQGLQFLFEYFSETQRNKGNFPGRFSGRQFSNSRSEMNVSTLELGDSALYLCASLGQGNTEAFFGQGTRLTVV.

The chain combines TRBV27 with TRBJ2-7; TRBD1 might be the D (5 bases). From germline, CDR1 is MNHEY and CDR2 SMNVEV (reference sequence). The CDR3 extends over 13 amino acids. The germline V and J ends were trimmed by 7 bases and 6 bases, with 16 bases remaining between them. The CDR3 DNA sequence: TGTGCCAGCAAACCCAGGGTGGATGGCGAGCAGTACTTC. Encoded protein: CASKPRVDGEQYF.

The V call is TRBV14, the J call TRBJ2-3; 11 nucleotides line up with TRBD2. Per germline, CDR1 SGHDN and CDR2 FVKESK. The ends lost 4 bases at V and 5 bases at J; junction bases unmatched: 5. This CDR3 contains 15 residues. The CDR3, as DNA: TGTGCCAGCAGCCTTGGGACTAGCGGAAGAGATACGCAGTATTTT. As protein: CASSLGTSGRDTQYF.

The CDR3 here is CASSRGTSGVEQYF. Here the CDR3 DNA reads TGCGCCAGCAGCCGAGGGACTAGCGGGGTAGAGCAGTACTTC. The chain joins TRBV5-1 to TRBJ2-7; 13 bases fit TRBD2. Unmatched junction bases numbered 5, after V lost 4 bases and J lost 7 bases. The V gene's germline CDR1 is SGHRS and CDR2 YFSETQ. This CDR3 is built from 14 residues.

This chain connects TRBV19 to TRBJ1-1, with D possibly matching TRBD1 (6 bases). Trimming removed 3 bases at V and 7 bases at J, with 12 bases between. Germline CDR1 reads LNHDA; CDR2 reads SQIVND (reference sequence). The CDR3 length is 13 residues. The CDR3 sequence is CASSMGGGLEAFF. CDR3 in DNA: TGTGCCAGTAGTATGGGCGGGGGGCTTGAAGCTTTCTTT.

The chain links TRBV2 to TRBJ2-1; a possible D gene is TRBD2 (5 bases). The CDR3 totals 15 residues. The V and J ends lost 7 bases and 0 bases respectively, with 13 bases between them. From germline, CDR1 is SNHLY and CDR2 FYNNEI. DNA for the CDR3: TGTGCCAGCATACAATCGGGGAGCTCCTACAATGAGCAGTTCTTC. This translates into CASIQSGSSYNEQFF. The whole variable domain, remainder taken from reference TRBV2 and TRBJ2-1, is EPEVTQTPSHQVTQMGQEVILRCVPISNHLYFYWYRQILGQKVEFLVSFYNNEISEKSEIFDDQFSVERPDGSNFTLKIRSTKLEDSAMYFCASIQSGSSYNEQFFGPGTRLTVL.

The chain is built from TRBV3-1 (or the pseudogene TRBV3-2) and TRBJ1-2, with D maybe TRBD1 (6 bases). Deletions cut 0 bases from V and 13 bases from J, with 12 bases between. The CDR3 contains 12 residues. Germline lookup yields CDR1 LGHDT and CDR2 YNNKEL (reference sequence). This chain's CDR3 is CASSQEGTPVTF. The CDR3 DNA sequence: TGTGCCAGCAGCCAAGAAGGGACACCGGTCACCTTC.

The CDR3 DNA reads TGTGCCTGGAGTGTACCTGGGTCGGGGGGATCTTTCCAGCAGTACTTC. This codes for CAWSVPGSGGSFQQYF. This chain connects TRBV30 to TRBJ2-7; 7 bases are a match to TRBD2. The V and J ends lost 0 bases and 8 bases, in that order; junction bases with no gene match: 16. Germline V gives CDR1 GTSNPN, CDR2 SVGIG (reference sequence). This CDR3 region has 16 residues.